This T cell receptor beta chain came from a study of blood T cell repertoires in COVID-19. CDR1 and CDR2 (germline): GTSNPN, SVGIG (reference sequence). V lost 5 bases to trimming and J lost 7 bases; unmatched junction nucleotides: 4. The CDR3 consists of 13 residues. TCRdb keeps only in-frame clones here, not all; method: immunoSEQ multiplex PCR. The table lists 150,000 to 250,000 clones, about 80% of them singletons. V gene TRBV30 combines with J gene TRBJ1-6; 8 bases line up with TRBD1. This receptor was obtained from a human donor with acute or convalescent COVID-19. The donor label of this sample is uncertain. Sequenced input: peripheral blood. The CDR3 spells CAWEGQGNSPLHF. The CDR3 nucleotides read TGTGCCTGGGAAGGACAGGGAAATTCACCCCTCCACTTT.